This T cell receptor beta chain is from a study of blood T cell repertoires in COVID-19. Study overall: Acute-phase and convalescent COVID-19 samples originated in the United States, Italy and Spain.

Using immunoSEQ multiplex PCR, the repertoire was profiled, and TCRdb retains in-frame clones only, with some absent. The data show roughly 320,000 clones, 85% to 90% seen once. CDR1 MNHNS and CDR2 SASEGT come from the germline V gene. The CDR3 runs to 16 residues. The V segment lost 1 base and the J segment 2 bases; nucleotides outside the gene matches: 6. This chain links TRBV6-1 with TRBJ2-3, with 7 nucleotides matching TRBD1. Sequencing used peripheral blood. This receptor was obtained from a woman aged 45-65 years with COVID-19, enrolled during active disease. DNA for the CDR3: TGTGCCAGCAGTGAAGGGGGGACAGTCCCCACAGATACGCAGTATTTT. Amino acids: CASSEGGTVPTDTQYF.